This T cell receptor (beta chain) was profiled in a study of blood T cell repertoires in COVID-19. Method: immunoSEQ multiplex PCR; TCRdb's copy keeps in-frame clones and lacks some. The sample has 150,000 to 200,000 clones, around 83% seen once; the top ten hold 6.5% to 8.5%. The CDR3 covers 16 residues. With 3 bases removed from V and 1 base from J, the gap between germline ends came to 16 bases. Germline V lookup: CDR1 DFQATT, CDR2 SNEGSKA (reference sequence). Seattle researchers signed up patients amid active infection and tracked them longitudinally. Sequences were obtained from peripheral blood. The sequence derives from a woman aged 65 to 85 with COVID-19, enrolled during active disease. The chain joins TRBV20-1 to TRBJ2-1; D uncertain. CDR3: CSASRLGPSSYNEQFF. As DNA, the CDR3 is TGCAGTGCTAGTCGACTTGGCCCTAGTTCCTACAATGAGCAGTTCTTC.